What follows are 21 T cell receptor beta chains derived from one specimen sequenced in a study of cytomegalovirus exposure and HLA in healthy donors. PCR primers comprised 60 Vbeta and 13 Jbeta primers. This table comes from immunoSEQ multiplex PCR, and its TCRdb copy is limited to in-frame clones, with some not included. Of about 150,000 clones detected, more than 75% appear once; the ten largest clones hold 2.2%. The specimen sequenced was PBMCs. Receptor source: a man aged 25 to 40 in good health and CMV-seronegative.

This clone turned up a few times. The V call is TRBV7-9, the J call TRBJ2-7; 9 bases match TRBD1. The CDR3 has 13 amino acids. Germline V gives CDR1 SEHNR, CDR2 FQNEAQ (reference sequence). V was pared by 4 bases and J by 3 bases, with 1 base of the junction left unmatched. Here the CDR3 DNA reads TGTGCCAGCAGCTGGGGACAGGGCTACGAGCAGTACTTC. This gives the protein CASSWGQGYEQYF.

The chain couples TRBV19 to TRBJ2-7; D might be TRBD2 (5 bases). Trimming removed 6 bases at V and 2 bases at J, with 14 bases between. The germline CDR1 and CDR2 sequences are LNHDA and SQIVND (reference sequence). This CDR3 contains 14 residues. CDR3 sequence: CASRFGVGAYEQYF. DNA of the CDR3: TGTGCCAGTAGATTCGGGGTAGGCGCCTACGAGCAGTACTTC.

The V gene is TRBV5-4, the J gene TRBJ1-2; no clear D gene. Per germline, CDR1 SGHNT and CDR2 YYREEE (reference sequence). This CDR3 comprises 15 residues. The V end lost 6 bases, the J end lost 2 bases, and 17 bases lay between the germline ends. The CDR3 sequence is CASIVSPTENYGYTF. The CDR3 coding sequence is TGTGCCAGCATCGTTAGCCCGACGGAGAACTATGGCTACACCTTC.

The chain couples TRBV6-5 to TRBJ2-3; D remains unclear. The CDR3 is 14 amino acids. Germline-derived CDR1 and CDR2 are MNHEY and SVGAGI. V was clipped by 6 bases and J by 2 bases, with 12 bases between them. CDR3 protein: CASSLSPSTDTQYF. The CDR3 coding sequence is TGTGCCAGCAGCCTTAGCCCCTCCACAGATACGCAGTATTTT.

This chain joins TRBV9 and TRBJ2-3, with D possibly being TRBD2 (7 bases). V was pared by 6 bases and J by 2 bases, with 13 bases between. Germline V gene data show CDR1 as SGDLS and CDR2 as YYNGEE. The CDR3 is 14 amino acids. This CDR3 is CASTPGGPTDTQYF. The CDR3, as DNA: TGTGCCAGCACCCCCGGGGGGCCCACAGATACGCAGTATTTT.

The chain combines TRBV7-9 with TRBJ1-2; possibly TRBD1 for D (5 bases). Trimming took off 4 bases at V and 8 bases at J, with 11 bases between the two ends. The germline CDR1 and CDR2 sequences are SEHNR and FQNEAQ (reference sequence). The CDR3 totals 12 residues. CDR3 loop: CASSSTGAGYTF. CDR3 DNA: TGTGCCAGCAGCTCCACAGGTGCCGGCTACACCTTC. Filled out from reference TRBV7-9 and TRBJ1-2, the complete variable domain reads DTGVSQNPRHKITKRGQNVTFRCDPISEHNRLYWYRQTLGQGPEFLTYFQNEAQLEKSRLLSDRFSAERPKGSFSTLEIQRTEQGDSAMYLCASSSTGAGYTFGSGTRLTVV.

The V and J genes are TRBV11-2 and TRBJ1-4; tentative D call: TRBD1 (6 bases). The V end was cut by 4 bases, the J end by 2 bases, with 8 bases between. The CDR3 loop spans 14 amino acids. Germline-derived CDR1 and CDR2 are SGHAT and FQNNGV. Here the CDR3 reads CASSSGHTNEKLFF. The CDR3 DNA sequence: TGTGCCAGCAGCTCGGGACACACTAATGAAAAACTGTTTTTT.

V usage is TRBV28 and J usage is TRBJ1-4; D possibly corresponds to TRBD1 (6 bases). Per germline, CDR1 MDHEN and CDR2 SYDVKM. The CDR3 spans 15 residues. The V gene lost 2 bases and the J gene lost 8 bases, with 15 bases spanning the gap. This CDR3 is CASSLGEGVWEKLFF. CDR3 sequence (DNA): TGTGCCAGCAGTTTAGGAGAGGGGGTCTGGGAAAAACTGTTTTTT.

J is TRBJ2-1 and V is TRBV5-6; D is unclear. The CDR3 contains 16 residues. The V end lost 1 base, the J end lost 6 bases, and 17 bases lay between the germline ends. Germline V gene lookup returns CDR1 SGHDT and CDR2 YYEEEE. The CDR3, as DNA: TGTGCCAGCAGCTTGAATTCGGCACCCCGAGGCAATGAGCAGTTCTTC. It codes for CASSLNSAPRGNEQFF.

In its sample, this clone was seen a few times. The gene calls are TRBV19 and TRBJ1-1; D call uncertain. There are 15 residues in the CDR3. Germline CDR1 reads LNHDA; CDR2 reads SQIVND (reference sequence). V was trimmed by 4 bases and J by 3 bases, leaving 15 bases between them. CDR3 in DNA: TGTGCCAGTAGTAGAACCGGAACTATCGACACTGAAGCTTTCTTT. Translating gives CASSRTGTIDTEAFF.

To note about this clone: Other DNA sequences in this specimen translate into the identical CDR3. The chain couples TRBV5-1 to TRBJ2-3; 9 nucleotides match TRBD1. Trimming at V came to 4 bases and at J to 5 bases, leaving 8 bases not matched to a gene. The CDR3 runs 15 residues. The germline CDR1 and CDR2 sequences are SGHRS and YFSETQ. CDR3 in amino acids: CASSPPWTGVDTQYF. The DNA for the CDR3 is TGCGCCAGCAGCCCTCCGTGGACAGGGGTAGATACGCAGTATTTT.

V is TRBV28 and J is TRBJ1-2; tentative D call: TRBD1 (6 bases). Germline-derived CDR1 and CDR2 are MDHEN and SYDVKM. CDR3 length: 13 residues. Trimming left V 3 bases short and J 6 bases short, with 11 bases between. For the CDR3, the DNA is TGTGCCAGCAGTTTGTTACAGGGAGATGGCTACACCTTC. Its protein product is CASSLLQGDGYTF.

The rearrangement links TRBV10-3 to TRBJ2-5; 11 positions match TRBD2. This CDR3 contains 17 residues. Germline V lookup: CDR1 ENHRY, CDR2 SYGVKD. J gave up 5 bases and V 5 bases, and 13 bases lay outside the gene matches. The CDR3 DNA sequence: TGTGCCATCAGTTCTCAGTTAACTAGCGGGAGAGGGGAGACCCAGTACTTC. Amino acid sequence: CAISSQLTSGRGETQYF.

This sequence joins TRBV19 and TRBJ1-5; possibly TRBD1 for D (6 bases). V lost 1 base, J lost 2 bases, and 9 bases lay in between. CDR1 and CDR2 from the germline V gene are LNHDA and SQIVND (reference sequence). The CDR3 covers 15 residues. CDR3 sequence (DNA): TGTGCCAGTAGTATAGGGGAGGGGGGCAATCAGCCCCAGCATTTT. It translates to CASSIGEGGNQPQHF.

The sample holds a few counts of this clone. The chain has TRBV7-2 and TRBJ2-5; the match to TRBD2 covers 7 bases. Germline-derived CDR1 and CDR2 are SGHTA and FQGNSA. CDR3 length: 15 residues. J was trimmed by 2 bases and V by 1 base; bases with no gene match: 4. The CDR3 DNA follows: TGTGCCAGCAGCTTAGTTCTAGCGGTACAAGAGACCCAGTACTTC. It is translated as CASSLVLAVQETQYF.

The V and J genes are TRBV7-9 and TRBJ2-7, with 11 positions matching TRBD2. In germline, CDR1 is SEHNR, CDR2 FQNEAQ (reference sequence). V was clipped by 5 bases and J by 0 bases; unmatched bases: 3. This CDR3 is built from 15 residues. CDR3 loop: CASSRSGRVSYEQYF. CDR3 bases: TGTGCCAGCAGCCGTAGCGGGAGGGTCTCCTACGAGCAGTACTTC.

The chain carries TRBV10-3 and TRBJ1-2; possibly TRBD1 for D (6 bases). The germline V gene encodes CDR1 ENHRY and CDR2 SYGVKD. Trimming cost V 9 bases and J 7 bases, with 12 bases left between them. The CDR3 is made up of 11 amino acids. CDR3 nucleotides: TGTGCCATTAGTAGGGGGACTGGCTACACCTTC. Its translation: CAISRGTGYTF.

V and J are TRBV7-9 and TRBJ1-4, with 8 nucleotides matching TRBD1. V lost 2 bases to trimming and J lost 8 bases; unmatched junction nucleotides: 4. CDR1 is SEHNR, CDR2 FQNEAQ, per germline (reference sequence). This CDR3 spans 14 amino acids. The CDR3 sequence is CASSLSGGREKLFF. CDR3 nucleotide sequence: TGTGCCAGCAGCTTATCAGGGGGCAGGGAAAAACTGTTTTTT.

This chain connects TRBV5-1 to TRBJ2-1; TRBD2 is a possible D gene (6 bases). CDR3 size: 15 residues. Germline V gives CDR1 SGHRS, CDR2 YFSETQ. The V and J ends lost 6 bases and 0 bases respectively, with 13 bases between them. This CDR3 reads CASTLGTFSYNEQFF. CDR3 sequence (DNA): TGCGCCAGCACCTTAGGGACTTTCTCCTACAATGAGCAGTTCTTC.

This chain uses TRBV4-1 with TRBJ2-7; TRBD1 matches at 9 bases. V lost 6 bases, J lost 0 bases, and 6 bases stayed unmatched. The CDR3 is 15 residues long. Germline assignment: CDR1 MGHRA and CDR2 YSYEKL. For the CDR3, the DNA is TGCGCCAGCAGTCCCGGGACAGGGAGCTCCTACGAGCAGTACTTC. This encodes CASSPGTGSSYEQYF.

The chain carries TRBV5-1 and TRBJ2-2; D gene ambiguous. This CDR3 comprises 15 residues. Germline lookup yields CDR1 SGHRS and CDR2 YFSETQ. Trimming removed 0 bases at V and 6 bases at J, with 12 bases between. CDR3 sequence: CASSLALFLSGELFF. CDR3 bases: TGCGCCAGCAGCTTGGCCCTCTTTTTGTCCGGGGAGCTGTTTTTT.